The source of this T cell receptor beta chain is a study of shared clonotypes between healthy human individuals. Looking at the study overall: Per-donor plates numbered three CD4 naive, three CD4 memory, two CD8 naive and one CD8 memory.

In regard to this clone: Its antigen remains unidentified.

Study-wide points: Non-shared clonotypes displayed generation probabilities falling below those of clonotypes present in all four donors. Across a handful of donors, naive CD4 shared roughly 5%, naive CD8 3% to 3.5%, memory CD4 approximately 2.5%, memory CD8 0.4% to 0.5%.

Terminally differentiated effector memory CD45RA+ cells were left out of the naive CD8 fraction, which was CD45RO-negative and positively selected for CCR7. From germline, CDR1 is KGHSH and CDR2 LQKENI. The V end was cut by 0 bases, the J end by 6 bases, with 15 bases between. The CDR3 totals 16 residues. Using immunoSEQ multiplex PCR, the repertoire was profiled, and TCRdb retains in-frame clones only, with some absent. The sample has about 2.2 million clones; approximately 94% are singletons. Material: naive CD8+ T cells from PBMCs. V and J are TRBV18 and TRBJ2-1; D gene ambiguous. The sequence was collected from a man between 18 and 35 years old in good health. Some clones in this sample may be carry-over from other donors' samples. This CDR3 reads CASSPPPGLIGNEQFF. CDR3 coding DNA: TGTGCCAGCTCACCACCGCCCGGGTTGATTGGCAATGAGCAGTTCTTC.